The sequence of this T cell receptor (beta chain) was determined in a study of Tregs in tolerant kidney transplant recipients. The CDR3 has 17 amino acids. V lost 1 base to trimming and J lost 2 bases, with 18 bases between them. Germline V gives CDR1 SGHVS, CDR2 FNYEAQ. Study-wide points: Antigen-driven expansion was suggested because donor-specific Tregs expanded more than all Tregs in tolerant patients.

Only in-frame clones appear in the TCRdb table, and some are missing; sequencing was by immunoSEQ multiplex PCR. The sample shows over 60,000 clones, 95% to 98% of them seen only once. Note on this clone: Antigen unknown.

The clonotype was recovered from a human donor who received a combined kidney and bone marrow transplant. This chain connects TRBV7-6 to TRBJ2-7, with D perhaps TRBD1 (5 bases). The starting material was CD4+ T cells from blood, obtained before the transplant. The CDR3 DNA sequence: TGTGCCAGCAGCTTAGAATTAGCAAGGGCAGGGACCTACGAGCAGTACTTC. It yields the protein CASSLELARAGTYEQYF.